Shown below are 13 T cell receptor beta chains from a single sample sequenced in a study of T cells in tuberculosis. The table came from immunoSEQ multiplex PCR; TCRdb's copy has only in-frame clones and leaves some out. This sample has under 40,000 clones; roughly nine tenths occur once, and the top ten carry roughly 2.4%. Sequenced input: PBMCs. The receptors shown here come from a donor between 10 and 35 years old with latent tuberculosis or without tuberculosis infection.

This sequence joins TRBV6-4 and TRBJ2-1; the match to TRBD2 covers 10 bases. The ends lost 5 bases at V and 8 bases at J; junction bases unmatched: 9. The CDR3 sequence is 15 residues long. The germline V gene has CDR1 MRHNA and CDR2 SNTAGT. CDR3 coding DNA: TGTGCCAGCAGTAAGACTAGCGGGCGCCTGGATGAGCAGTTCTTC. Its protein product is CASSKTSGRLDEQFF.

The chain has TRBV15 and TRBJ2-7, with TRBD1 matching 10 bases. This CDR3 has 16 residues. With V trimmed by 5 bases and J by 6 bases, 13 bases remained unmatched. The germline V gene encodes CDR1 LNHNV and CDR2 YYDKDF (reference sequence). CDR3 amino acids: CATSGKLGTGVGEQYF. Written as DNA, the CDR3 is TGTGCCACCAGCGGCAAGCTGGGGACAGGGGTCGGCGAGCAGTACTTC. Full variable domain (remainder filled in from reference TRBV15 and TRBJ2-7): DAMVIQNPRYQVTQFGKPVTLSCSQTLNHNVMYWYQQKSSQAPKLLFHYYDKDFNNEADTPDNFQSRRPNTSFCFLDIRSPGLGDTAMYLCATSGKLGTGVGEQYFGPGTRLTVT.

The J gene is TRBJ2-3, the V gene TRBV6-5; maybe TRBD2 (5 bases). Germline-derived CDR1 and CDR2 are MNHEY and SVGAGI. CDR3 length: 13 residues. Trimming stripped 7 bases from V and 7 bases from J, with 15 bases between. Here the CDR3 reads CASNEGSLNTQYF. The CDR3 region has the DNA TGTGCCAGCAATGAGGGTAGCTTGAATACGCAGTATTTT.

V and J are TRBV28 and TRBJ2-2; TRBD1 aligns across 7 bases. Trimming cost V 5 bases and J 0 bases; bases outside gene matches: 6. The germline V gene has CDR1 MDHEN and CDR2 SYDVKM. This CDR3 is built from 16 residues. CDR3 protein: CASSPLQGANTGELFF. The CDR3 coding sequence is TGTGCCAGCAGTCCACTCCAGGGGGCGAACACCGGGGAGCTGTTTTTT.

The chain joins TRBV6-6 to TRBJ1-3; 9 nucleotides match TRBD1. This CDR3 spans 16 amino acids. Germline loops: CDR1 MNHNY, CDR2 SVGAGI (reference sequence). J gave up 0 bases and V 2 bases, and 2 bases lay outside the gene matches. DNA for the CDR3: TGTGCCAGCAGTTACGAGGGACAGGGCTCTGGAAACACCATATATTTT. Its translation: CASSYEGQGSGNTIYF.

The V gene is TRBV28, the J gene TRBJ2-1; D is undetermined. Germline V gene data show CDR1 as MDHEN and CDR2 as SYDVKM. The CDR3 totals 13 residues. V lost 3 bases, J lost 2 bases, and 5 bases lay in between. CDR3 loop: CASSFLAYNEQFF. CDR3 in DNA: TGTGCCAGCAGTTTCCTAGCCTACAATGAGCAGTTCTTC.

This rearrangement joins TRBV28 to TRBJ2-1; D is unclear. The CDR3 contains 15 residues. Germline V lookup: CDR1 MDHEN, CDR2 SYDVKM. V was cut by 5 bases and J by 2 bases, with 13 bases left in between. The DNA for the CDR3 is TGTGCCAGCAGTCTCCCGACTGCTACCTACAATGAGCAGTTCTTC. Its translation: CASSLPTATYNEQFF.

The rearrangement joins TRBV6-5 to TRBJ1-1; no clear D gene. Deletions cut 0 bases from V and 1 base from J, with 6 bases between. The CDR3 consists of 14 residues. Germline-derived CDR1 and CDR2 are MNHEY and SVGAGI. CDR3 amino acids: CASSYSEGNTEAFF. For the CDR3, the DNA is TGTGCCAGCAGTTACTCGGAGGGGAACACTGAAGCTTTCTTT.

This clone was found once. The chain carries TRBV6-4 and TRBJ2-3; 7 bases align to TRBD2. J gave up 5 bases and V 3 bases, and 11 bases lay outside the gene matches. The CDR3 is 16 residues long. Germline V CDR1 and CDR2: MRHNA, SNTAGT. CDR3 residues: CASSEDLGGGRDTQYF. CDR3 coding DNA: TGTGCCAGCAGTGAGGACTTGGGCGGGGGACGAGATACGCAGTATTTT.

The V gene is TRBV29-1, the J gene TRBJ2-6; D gene ambiguous. The CDR3 consists of 14 residues. Trimming shortened V by 6 bases and J by 0 bases, and 9 bases separated the two germline ends. In germline, CDR1 is SQVTM, CDR2 ANQGSEA. Here the CDR3 reads CSVRFPSGANVLTF. DNA for the CDR3: TGCAGCGTCCGGTTCCCCTCTGGGGCCAACGTCCTGACTTTC.

CDR3 residues: CASSTRQDGTEAFF. As DNA, the CDR3 is TGCGCCAGCAGCACTAGACAGGACGGCACTGAAGCTTTCTTT. The genes are TRBV5-1 and TRBJ1-1; maybe TRBD1 (6 bases). This CDR3 comprises 14 residues. V lost 4 bases and J lost 4, with 14 bases in between. Germline V gene sequence: CDR1 SGHRS, CDR2 YFSETQ.

The DNA of the CDR3 is TGTGCCAGCTCACCTGCGGGCTACAATCAGCCCCAGCATTTT. It is translated as CASSPAGYNQPQHF. The chain has TRBV18 and TRBJ1-5, with D unresolved. V was clipped by 3 bases and J by 3 bases, with 9 bases between them. Germline loops: CDR1 KGHSH, CDR2 LQKENI. The CDR3 spans 14 residues.

The chain has TRBV6-1 and TRBJ2-7; 8 nucleotides align to TRBD1. The CDR3 extends over 17 amino acids. CDR1 and CDR2 from the germline V gene are MNHNS and SASEGT. Trimming cost V 4 bases and J 3 bases; bases outside gene matches: 14. The CDR3 DNA reads as TGTGCCAGCAGTGCCGCGCAGGGGGCCGTTGGTTTCTACGAGCAGTACTTC. Residues: CASSAAQGAVGFYEQYF.